This is a list of T cell receptor beta chains from one sample in a study of T cell responses to AZD1222 COVID-19 vaccine. Generated by immunoSEQ multiplex PCR, the TCRdb table keeps only in-frame clones and is missing some. The profile shows over 60,000 clones, 79% of them singletons. The source material was peripheral blood, sampled on day 0 of MenACWY control vaccination. These receptors came from an adult in good health. The CDR3 runs from the conserved cysteine through the conserved F or W. Each record gives: D gene, V gene, J gene, CDR3 length, clone size, CDR3 DNA, CDR3 protein. D genes are given only for firm matches. Clone size is shown for a subset of rows, as once, few, many or a class of expanded clone.

-	TRBV27	TRBJ2-5	13	few	TGTGCCAGCAGTTTAAGAAGGGGAAAGACCCAGTACTTC	CASSLRRGKTQYF
-	TRBV19	TRBJ1-5	15	-	TGTGCCAGTAGTATACAGGAGATTAGCAATCAGCCCCAGCATTTT	CASSIQEISNQPQHF
TRBD1	TRBV5-6	TRBJ1-2	15	few	TGTGCCAGCAGCTTGGGCCCGACAGGGAGCTATGGCTACACCTTC	CASSLGPTGSYGYTF
TRBD1	TRBV5-1	TRBJ1-5	16	-	TGCGCCAGCAGCTTGGACGGACAGGGACCAGGTCAGCCCCAGCATTTT	CASSLDGQGPGQPQHF
-	TRBV9	TRBJ1-1	14	-	TGTGCCAGCAGCGCAAGACCGGTGAACACTGAAGCTTTCTTT	CASSARPVNTEAFF
-	TRBV5-4	TRBJ1-1	15	-	TGTGCCAGCAGCCCCGCGGGGGCGAGGAGCACTGAAGCTTTCTTT	CASSPAGARSTEAFF
-	TRBV3-1/TRBV3-2	TRBJ2-2	13	few	TGTGCCAGCAGCCGACGGGATCCCGGGGAGCTGTTTTTT	CASSRRDPGELFF
-	TRBV20-1	TRBJ2-7	10	-	TGCAGCCCGAAGGCCTACGAGCAGTACTTC	CSPKAYEQYF
-	TRBV30	TRBJ2-1	14	-	TGTGCCTGGAAAGGGAGTAGGATCTACAATGAGCAGTTCTTC	CAWKGSRIYNEQFF
-	TRBV6-5	TRBJ2-1	15	-	TGTGCCAGCAGTTACTCGAGAACGACTGGGGATGGTCAGTTCTTC	CASSYSRTTGDGQFF
TRBD2	TRBV4-3	TRBJ2-5	15	-	TGCGCCAGCAGCCATAGACTAGCGGACCAAGAGACCCAGTACTTC	CASSHRLADQETQYF
-	TRBV10-1	TRBJ1-5	10	-	TGCGCCAGCACGAGTCAGCCCCAGCATTTT	CASTSQPQHF
-	TRBV5-1	TRBJ1-6	13	-	TGCGCCAGCAGCAGGGGGGATAATTCACCCCTCCACTTT	CASSRGDNSPLHF
-	TRBV11-2	TRBJ1-2	13	-	TGTGCCAGCAGCTCCTCGGACGATTATGGCTACACCTTC	CASSSSDDYGYTF
-	TRBV7-9	TRBJ1-1	13	-	TGTGCCAGCAGCTTAGACTCAGGGTTAGAAGCTTTCTTT	CASSLDSGLEAFF
-	TRBV6-1	TRBJ1-3	15	medium-sized	TGTGCCAGCAGTGAAATCGCAGTCTCTGGAAACACCATATATTTT	CASSEIAVSGNTIYF
TRBD2	TRBV7-9	TRBJ2-1	16	once	TGTGCCAGCAGCCCTACCGGGCGGGGGGGCCACAATGAGCAGTTCTTC	CASSPTGRGGHNEQFF
-	TRBV5-6	TRBJ2-1	15	-	TGTGCCAGCAGCTTCCCACCGGGACTCGACGATGAGCAGTTCTTC	CASSFPPGLDDEQFF
-	TRBV2	TRBJ1-3	15	-	TGTGCCAGCAGGATCGACAGATCCTCTGGAAACACCATATATTTT	CASRIDRSSGNTIYF
TRBD2	TRBV7-2	TRBJ2-7	15	-	TGTGCCAGCAGCTCTCCTCCTAGCGGGAGTCCTAAGCAGTACTTC	CASSSPPSGSPKQYF
TRBD1	TRBV10-3	TRBJ1-2	14	-	TGTGCCATCAGTGACTTGGGACAGGGTGATGGCTACACCTTC	CAISDLGQGDGYTF
-	TRBV4-2	TRBJ1-3	21	once	TGTGCCAGCAGCCAAGTATCGCTAGAGCATATAGGACGGAGCTCTGGAAACACCATATATTTT	CASSQVSLEHIGRSSGNTIYF
-	TRBV21-1	TRBJ1-2	17	-	TGTGCCAGCAGCTCTCGTCCCGGGACAGGGTACATCTATGGCTACACCTTC	CASSSRPGTGYIYGYTF
TRBD1	TRBV5-4	TRBJ2-6	20	many	TGTGCCAGCAGGAGTTGGGGACTACGGGACAGGGGCCCTGGGGCCAACGTCCTGACTTTC	CASRSWGLRDRGPGANVLTF
TRBD1	TRBV4-1	TRBJ1-2	15	-	TGCGCCAGCAGCCAGAACCGGGACAGCCGCTATGGCTACACCTTC	CASSQNRDSRYGYTF
-	TRBV5-4	TRBJ1-2	13	once	TGTGCCAGCAGTCGTGCTGACAGCTCTGGCTACACCTTC	CASSRADSSGYTF
-	TRBV7-2	TRBJ1-1	14	-	TGTGCCAGCAGCTTGTGGGGGACATCGACTGAAGCTTTCTTT	CASSLWGTSTEAFF
-	TRBV11-2	TRBJ2-1	16	-	TGTGCCAGCAGCTTAGTCGCAGGGAAATCCTACAATGAGCAGTTCTTC	CASSLVAGKSYNEQFF
-	TRBV18	TRBJ1-1	15	-	TGTGCCAGCTCCCCAAGGACAGATCCGAACACTGAAGCTTTCTTT	CASSPRTDPNTEAFF
-	TRBV27	TRBJ1-1	13	few	TGTGCCAGCAGTTTCAGGGGAGGGACTGAAGCTTTCTTT	CASSFRGGTEAFF
-	TRBV3-1/TRBV3-2	TRBJ1-5	14	-	TGTGCCAGCAGCCGGGCCCTTCTGGGACAGCCCCAGCATTTT	CASSRALLGQPQHF
-	TRBV27	TRBJ2-4	14	-	TGTGCCAGCAGTTTCACACTAGCCAAAAACATTCAGTACTTC	CASSFTLAKNIQYF
-	TRBV7-2	TRBJ2-5	16	-	TGTGCCAGCAGCCCTAGGGGGGAGGGAAGGGTAGAGACCCAGTACTTC	CASSPRGEGRVETQYF
-	TRBV11-2	TRBJ2-2	16	-	TGTGCCAGCAGCTTACTTCCCCCGGGGGCCACCGGGGAGCTGTTTTTT	CASSLLPPGATGELFF
-	TRBV6-5	TRBJ1-2	13	-	TGTGCCAGCAGTAGCAGGGGCCTCAGTGGCTACACCTTC	CASSSRGLSGYTF
-	TRBV9	TRBJ1-1	15	-	TGTGCCAGCAGCGTCGGTCCCTTCGGGAACACTGAAGCTTTCTTT	CASSVGPFGNTEAFF
-	TRBV6-6	TRBJ1-2	15	-	TGTGCCAGCAGTTACGGGGTGCCTGTAGGCTATGGCTACACCTTC	CASSYGVPVGYGYTF
TRBD1	TRBV5-4	TRBJ1-1	17	-	TGTGCCAGCAGCTCAGTGGACAGGGGGCGTCGGAACACTGAAGCTTTCTTT	CASSSVDRGRRNTEAFF
-	TRBV7-2	TRBJ1-2	13	few	TGTGCCAGCAGCTTAGCGGACAACTATGGCTACACCTTC	CASSLADNYGYTF
-	TRBV11-1	TRBJ2-7	12	-	TGTGCCAGCAGCGCCTTGACGTCCGAGCAGTACTTC	CASSALTSEQYF
TRBD1	TRBV28	TRBJ2-1	12	-	TGTGCCAGCAGTTTGACAGGGAATGAGCAGTTCTTC	CASSLTGNEQFF
-	TRBV7-9	TRBJ1-3	15	once	TGTGCCAGCAGCACCGAAGGGAACTCTGGAAACACCATATATTTT	CASSTEGNSGNTIYF
-	TRBV25-1	TRBJ1-6	13	-	TGTGCCAGCAGTCAAGGATGGGATTCACCCCTCCACTTT	CASSQGWDSPLHF
-	TRBV27	TRBJ1-1	14	-	TGTGCCAGCAGTCCGTCCCTCCTTAACACTGAAGCTTTCTTT	CASSPSLLNTEAFF
-	TRBV5-6	TRBJ2-7	13	-	TGTGCCAGCAGCTTGGCAGGTGCTAACGAGCAGTACTTC	CASSLAGANEQYF
-	TRBV30	TRBJ1-2	13	-	TGTGCCTGTCGGGACCGACTTAACTATGGCTACACCTTC	CACRDRLNYGYTF
-	TRBV5-1	TRBJ1-2	14	-	TGCGCCAGCAGCTTGGAGGGGTCTTTGGATGGCTACACCTTC	CASSLEGSLDGYTF
TRBD1	TRBV6-5	TRBJ1-3	16	-	TGTGCCAGCAGGTACACCGGACAGGGGTTGGGAAACACCATATATTTT	CASRYTGQGLGNTIYF